Each of the 12 T cell receptor beta chains below was sequenced from the same sample in a study of blood T cells in healthy people across ages. A sample-barcoded 5' primer and a J-beta primer mix were used in a second PCR of about 7 to 12 cycles. TCRdb re-analysed the 5' RACE reads in MiXCR, keeping a single row per CDR3 protein. The sample carries over a million distinct CDR3 sequences, approximately 60% recorded once. Sequencing input: blood. The receptors were gathered from a man younger than 35 in good health.

The gene calls are TRBV4-1 and TRBJ1-2; a weak D match, TRBD1 (6 bases). The germline V gene has CDR1 MGHRA and CDR2 YSYEKL. This CDR3 has 15 amino acids. V was shortened by 1 base and J by 4 bases, with 13 bases between the two germline ends. CDR3 in amino acids: CASSQVGTNSYGYTF. CDR3 in DNA: TGCGCCAGCAGCCAAGTCGGGACAAACAGCTATGGCTACACCTTC.

CDR3 nucleotide sequence: TGTGCCACGAACCTAGCGGGGGGACCCCAAGAGACCCAGTACTTC. Translating it yields CATNLAGGPQETQYF. V gene TRBV7-9 combines with J gene TRBJ2-7, with 11 positions matching TRBD2. The end of the DNA aligns better with TRBJ2-5, so the J call may be wrong. Germline V gene sequence: CDR1 SEHNR, CDR2 FQNEAQ (reference sequence). The CDR3 is 15 residues long.

The chain joins TRBV7-8 to TRBJ1-2; 8 bases are a match to TRBD1. The CDR3 runs 16 residues. Germline CDR1 reads SGHVS; CDR2 reads FQNEAQ. With V trimmed by 4 bases and J by 6 bases, 13 bases remained unmatched. CDR3 protein: CASSSNFPGGRDGYTF. Here the CDR3 DNA reads TGTGCCAGCAGCTCCAACTTTCCAGGGGGCAGGGATGGCTACACCTTC.

The rearrangement links TRBV6-2 or TRBV6-3 to TRBJ2-5; unclear D gene. The CDR3 is 14 amino acids. The germline V and J ends were trimmed by 0 bases and 4 bases, with 9 bases remaining between them. CDR1 is MNHEY and CDR2 is SVGEGT in the germline V gene. CDR3 DNA sequence: TGTGCCAGCAGTTACTCGAGTGTCCGAGAGACCCAGTACTTC. This gives the protein CASSYSSVRETQYF.

This clonotype occurred a few times. The chain combines TRBV29-1 with TRBJ2-7; D uncertain. The CDR3 extends over 12 amino acids. Germline CDR1 reads SQVTM; CDR2 reads ANQGSEA. Trimming pared 8 bases from V and 3 bases from J, leaving 14 bases between. This CDR3 reads CSLKDGSYEQYF. The DNA of the CDR3 is TGCAGCCTGAAGGATGGTAGCTACGAGCAGTACTTC.

The chain couples TRBV20-1 to TRBJ2-7, with 8 bases aligning to TRBD2. The ends lost 0 bases at V and 2 bases at J; junction bases unmatched: 6. The CDR3 runs 15 residues. Germline CDR1 reads DFQATT; CDR2 reads SNEGSKA (reference sequence). The CDR3 DNA sequence: TGCAGTGCTAGAGATCTTGGGACTAGTACCTACGAGCAGTACTTC. Encoded protein: CSARDLGTSTYEQYF.

V usage is TRBV5-1 and J usage is TRBJ2-7, with no clear D. CDR3 size: 12 residues. The germline CDR1 and CDR2 sequences are SGHRS and YFSETQ. Trimming cost V 6 bases and J 3 bases, with 10 bases left between them. DNA of the CDR3: TGCGCCAGCAAGTCCCCCAGCTACGAGCAGTACTTC. It yields the protein CASKSPSYEQYF.

The chain couples TRBV20-1 to TRBJ2-1, with TRBD2 matching over 14 bases. The J segment lost 8 bases and the V segment lost 5 bases, leaving 5 bases of the junction unmatched. The CDR3 extends over 14 amino acids. Germline CDR1 and CDR2: DFQATT and SNEGSKA (reference sequence). In DNA, the CDR3 is TGCAGTGCTCGGACTAGCGGGGGGACCGATGAGCAGTTCTTC. Residues: CSARTSGGTDEQFF.

The chain employs TRBV12-3 or TRBV12-4 and TRBJ2-4; D is perhaps TRBD1 (7 bases). The J call may be in error: the DNA end matches TRBJ2-7 better. The CDR3 extends over 15 amino acids. This CDR3 is CASSSRGDTEPEQYF. CDR3 coding DNA: TGTGCCAGCAGTTCCAGGGGGGACACCGAACCCGAGCAGTACTTC.

The chain couples TRBV14 to TRBJ1-2; D gene unclear. Germline V gene sequence: CDR1 SGHDN, CDR2 FVKESK. V dropped 4 bases and J dropped 8 bases, with 14 bases sitting between them. This CDR3 spans 13 amino acids. This CDR3 is CASSPGNSWGYTF. The CDR3 coding sequence is TGTGCCAGCAGCCCCGGGAACTCTTGGGGCTACACCTTC.

The count of this clonotype is one. The chain recombines TRBV4-1 with TRBJ2-1; maybe TRBD2 (5 bases). The J call is uncertain, as TRBJ2-7 better fits the DNA end. CDR1 is MGHRA, CDR2 YSYEKL, per germline. CDR3 length equals 14 residues. CDR3: CASSQDLVRDEQYF. The CDR3 nucleotides are TGCGCCAGCAGCCAAGATCTTGTGAGGGATGAGCAGTACTTC.

The rearrangement joins TRBV3-1 to TRBJ2-4; D is possibly TRBD1 (6 bases). Germline V gene lookup returns CDR1 LGHDT and CDR2 YNNKEL (reference sequence). V was cut by 0 bases and J by 2 bases, with 17 bases left in between. The CDR3 contains 18 residues. The CDR3 sequence is CASSQESGLGASKNIQYF. The DNA of the CDR3 is TGTGCCAGCAGCCAAGAGAGCGGTTTGGGGGCATCCAAAAACATTCAGTACTTC.